Shown below are 13 T cell receptor beta chains from a single sample sequenced in a study of blood T cell repertoires in COVID-19 (TCRdb year 2020). Libraries were built with the immunoSEQ multiplex PCR assay. What TCRdb holds here is the immuneACCESS table cut down to in-frame rearrangements. Part of the clones is not present; checked against another copy, under half of the missing clones reflect an unresolved V gene, and the others are unexplained. For this sample there are approximately 62,000 clones; 85% to 90% appear just once. Jointly, the top ten make up roughly 7.6% of the sample. Sequences were obtained from peripheral blood. The receptors were gathered from a human donor with active COVID-19. The donor label of this sample is uncertain.

The chain has TRBV18 and TRBJ1-1; D gene ambiguous. CDR1 KGHSH and CDR2 LQKENI come from the germline V gene. This CDR3 spans 13 amino acids. Trimming took 3 bases from V and 5 from J, leaving 10 bases between them. CDR3 nucleotides: TGTGCCAGCTCACCTTTTGAGTTAACTGAAGCTTTCTTT. Translation: CASSPFELTEAFF.

This sequence joins TRBV10-1 and TRBJ2-1; TRBD2 agrees at 12 bases. V gave up 6 bases and J gave up 9 bases; unmatched junction bases: 9. This CDR3 spans 15 amino acids. CDR1 is WNHNN and CDR2 is SYGVQD in the germline V gene (reference sequence). The CDR3 DNA reads as TGCGCCAGCAGCAACCTAGCGGGGGGGCGAGGTGAGCAGTTCTTC. Translated: CASSNLAGGRGEQFF.

The chain is built from TRBV11-2 and TRBJ1-1; D is perhaps TRBD1 (6 bases). With 5 bases removed from V and 5 bases from J, the gap between germline ends came to 18 bases. The length of the CDR3 is 15 residues. Germline values: CDR1 SGHAT, CDR2 FQNNGV. CDR3 sequence: CASSPARGAGTEAFF. The CDR3 nucleotides are TGTGCCAGCAGCCCTGCCCGGGGGGCAGGAACTGAAGCTTTCTTT.

V usage is TRBV10-3 and J usage is TRBJ2-3, with 7 bases that match TRBD2. CDR3 length: 14 residues. With 5 bases clipped from V and 3 bases from J, the junction kept 5 bases outside the gene matches. Germline CDR1 and CDR2: ENHRY and SYGVKD. The CDR3 reads CAISSKGGTDTQYF. The CDR3, as DNA: TGTGCCATCAGTTCAAAGGGAGGGACAGATACGCAGTATTTT.

This clone has a single count. Compared with germline, one end of the junction differs, possibly owing to a read error. This chain links TRBV7-2 with TRBJ2-1; TRBD2 matches at 7 bases. Looked up from germline, CDR1 is SGHTA and CDR2 is FQGNSA. The CDR3 runs to 16 residues. CDR3 bases: TGTGCCAGCAGCCTAGCGGCGGGTACTATTAACAATGAGCAGTTCTTC. Its protein is CASSLAAGTINNEQFF.

V usage is TRBV28 and J usage is TRBJ2-7; D is unresolved. Germline-derived CDR1 and CDR2 are MDHEN and SYDVKM. The V end was cut by 6 bases, the J end by 6 bases, with 12 bases between. The CDR3 spans 12 residues. CDR3 bases: TGTGCCAGCAGACTTCTAGGATCCGAGCAGTACTTC. It is translated as CASRLLGSEQYF.

The chain carries TRBV6-5 and TRBJ2-7, with D perhaps TRBD2 (7 bases). This CDR3 spans 15 amino acids. In germline, CDR1 is MNHEY, CDR2 SVGAGI. The V gene lost 0 bases and the J gene lost 1 base, with 10 bases spanning the gap. CDR3 loop: CASSYSGGLSYEQYF. The CDR3 nucleotides read TGTGCCAGCAGTTACTCCGGGGGGCTTTCCTACGAGCAGTACTTC.

The rearrangement joins TRBV7-9 to TRBJ2-7, with 7 bases lining up with TRBD1. J gave up 5 bases and V 3 bases, and 7 bases lay outside the gene matches. Germline lookup yields CDR1 SEHNR and CDR2 FQNEAQ (reference sequence). CDR3 length: 14 residues. In nucleotides, the CDR3 is TGTGCCAGCAGCTTCCCCACAGGGGACCACGAGCAGTACTTC. It yields the protein CASSFPTGDHEQYF. The whole variable domain, remainder taken from reference TRBV7-9 and TRBJ2-7, is DTGVSQNPRHKITKRGQNVTFRCDPISEHNRLYWYRQTLGQGPEFLTYFQNEAQLEKSRLLSDRFSAERPKGSFSTLEIQRTEQGDSAMYLCASSFPTGDHEQYFGPGTRLTVT.

This clone showed up just once. This chain joins TRBV7-2 and TRBJ1-5; 8 bases match TRBD1. Germline V gene lookup returns CDR1 SGHTA and CDR2 FQGNSA. The CDR3 is made up of 18 amino acids. V was pared by 2 bases and J by 2 bases, with 11 bases of the junction left unmatched. The CDR3 DNA follows: TGTGCCAGCAGCTTACGGGTCAGGGGGCTTTTAGGCAATCAGCCCCAGCATTTT. It yields the protein CASSLRVRGLLGNQPQHF.

The rearrangement uses TRBV5-4 and TRBJ2-3; 14 bases line up with TRBD2. The CDR3 extends over 19 amino acids. Trimming cost V 0 bases and J 0 bases; bases outside gene matches: 6. CDR1 and CDR2 from the germline V gene are SGHNT and YYREEE (reference sequence). The CDR3 loop reads CASSLGLAGGKGSTDTQYF. CDR3 sequence (DNA): TGTGCCAGCAGCTTGGGACTAGCGGGGGGGAAGGGTAGCACAGATACGCAGTATTTT.

The chain links TRBV7-9 to TRBJ2-6; D not certain. V shed 8 bases and J shed 2 bases, with 19 bases lying between them. Germline V gives CDR1 SEHNR, CDR2 FQNEAQ (reference sequence). The CDR3 is made up of 17 amino acids. The CDR3 DNA sequence: TGTGCCAGCCTCGATCACCTTAGACTCCCTGGGGCCAACGTCCTGACTTTC. The encoded protein is CASLDHLRLPGANVLTF.

The rearrangement joins TRBV4-2 to TRBJ1-5; TRBD1 is a possible D gene (5 bases). The germline V gene has CDR1 LGHNA and CDR2 YNFKEQ. Deletions cut 0 bases from V and 2 bases from J, with 8 bases between. The CDR3 runs 15 residues. For the CDR3, the DNA is TGTGCCAGCAGCCAAGAAAGGGGTGGCAATCAGCCCCAGCATTTT. It translates to CASSQERGGNQPQHF.

This chain uses TRBV3-1 (or the pseudogene TRBV3-2) with TRBJ2-7; TRBD2 aligns across 7 bases. Germline CDR1 reads LGHDT; CDR2 reads YNNKEL (reference sequence). This CDR3 comprises 19 residues. J lost 5 bases, V lost 0 bases, and 19 bases had no gene match. DNA of the CDR3: TGTGCCAGCAGCCAAGATAGTTACGTGACGGCGGGAGCGTTTGACGAGCAGTACTTC. Translated, it gives CASSQDSYVTAGAFDEQYF.